Listed here are 14 T cell receptor beta chains from one sample, sequenced in a study of cytomegalovirus exposure and HLA in healthy donors. Primers included in the PCR were 60 Vbeta and 13 Jbeta primers. This table comes from immunoSEQ multiplex PCR, and its TCRdb copy is limited to in-frame clones, with some not included. The data show fewer than 250,000 clones, roughly 90% seen once. Input material: PBMCs. The receptors were sampled from a boy younger than 10 in good health and CMV-seronegative.

The chain joins TRBV7-9 to TRBJ2-7, with D perhaps matching TRBD1 (6 bases). The CDR3 is 15 amino acids. Per the germline V gene, CDR1 is SEHNR and CDR2 is FQNEAQ (reference sequence). Between the trimmed V and J ends, which lost 5 bases and 5 bases, there was a span of 19 bases. The CDR3 loop reads CASSGGGSGTHEQYF. CDR3 nucleotide sequence: TGTGCCAGCAGCGGGGGCGGTTCCGGGACCCACGAGCAGTACTTC.

V usage is TRBV11-2 and J usage is TRBJ2-7, with D possibly TRBD2 on 5 matching bases. Germline V gene sequence: CDR1 SGHAT, CDR2 FQNNGV. CDR3 length: 17 amino acids. Trimming took 2 bases from V and 1 from J, leaving 18 bases between them. The CDR3 sequence: CASSLPSWRTSSYEQYF. The CDR3 bases are TGTGCCAGCAGCTTACCGTCGTGGAGGACGAGTTCCTACGAGCAGTACTTC.

The rearrangement links TRBV6-4 to TRBJ1-5; D is ambiguous. CDR1 is MRHNA and CDR2 is SNTAGT in the germline V gene. The V end was cut by 5 bases, the J end by 2 bases, with 13 bases between. This CDR3 is built from 15 residues. The CDR3 nucleotides read TGTGCCAGCAGTAGTAGGGAGTTGGGCAATCAGCCCCAGCATTTT. This translates into CASSSRELGNQPQHF.

The CDR3 region is CASSGSRARSTTDTQYF. The DNA of the CDR3 is TGTGCCAGCAGTGGCAGCAGGGCCCGTTCGACCACAGATACGCAGTATTTT. The rearrangement joins TRBV6-1 to TRBJ2-3; a possible D gene is TRBD1 (5 bases). The CDR3 sequence is 17 residues long. Germline CDR1 reads MNHNS; CDR2 reads SASEGT. With 4 bases removed from V and 2 bases from J, the gap between germline ends came to 19 bases.

The chain is built from TRBV10-3 and TRBJ2-2, with 7 positions matching TRBD1. The CDR3 is 15 residues long. V shed 5 bases, J shed 1 base, and the junction held 4 bases outside the gene matches. The germline gives CDR1 ENHRY, CDR2 SYGVKD. Here the CDR3 reads CAISWDSMNTGELFF. Written as DNA, the CDR3 is TGTGCCATCAGTTGGGACAGCATGAACACCGGGGAGCTGTTTTTT.

This clone appeared a single time. The chain carries TRBV18 and TRBJ2-3; D gene uncertain. The CDR3 is made up of 15 amino acids. Germline CDR1 reads KGHSH; CDR2 reads LQKENI. The V end was cut by 0 bases, the J end by 1 base, with 8 bases between. CDR3 loop: CASSPPAHGTDTQYF. The CDR3 DNA is TGTGCCAGCTCACCACCGGCCCATGGCACAGATACGCAGTATTTT.

The chain uses TRBV12-5 and TRBJ2-1; 10 positions match TRBD2. This CDR3 has 18 amino acids. V shed 5 bases and J 3 bases; nucleotides not matched to a gene: 13. CDR1 is LGHNT, CDR2 FRNRAP, per germline. CDR3 in amino acids: CASGHGTSEGYGYNEQFF. The CDR3 region has the DNA TGTGCTAGTGGTCACGGGACTAGCGAGGGGTACGGCTACAATGAGCAGTTCTTC.

The V gene is TRBV29-1, the J gene TRBJ2-1; TRBD2 is a possible D gene (5 bases). CDR1 SQVTM and CDR2 ANQGSEA come from the germline V gene. The V gene lost 2 bases and the J gene lost 6 bases, with 11 bases spanning the gap. This CDR3 spans 13 amino acids. The CDR3 is CSVERGPPNEQFF. The CDR3 DNA follows: TGCAGCGTTGAACGAGGGCCCCCCAATGAGCAGTTCTTC.

J is TRBJ1-1 and V is TRBV14; unclear D gene. Germline CDR1 and CDR2: SGHDN and FVKESK. Between the trimmed V and J ends, which lost 4 bases and 4 bases, there was a span of 13 bases. The CDR3 consists of 14 residues. CDR3 in amino acids: CASSPLPTGTEAFF. For the CDR3, the DNA is TGTGCCAGCAGCCCCCTCCCGACGGGCACTGAAGCTTTCTTT.

The chain links TRBV7-9 to TRBJ1-2; 9 nucleotides align to TRBD1. CDR3 length: 15 amino acids. The germline V gene has CDR1 SEHNR and CDR2 FQNEAQ (reference sequence). V gave up 5 bases and J gave up 1 base; unmatched junction bases: 5. CDR3 nucleotide sequence: TGTGCCAGCAGCCCCTCGGGACAGGGTAACTATGGCTACACCTTC. It codes for CASSPSGQGNYGYTF.

A few counts support this clone. The chain combines TRBV7-2 with TRBJ1-6, with D possibly matching TRBD1 (6 bases). Germline CDR1 is SGHTA and CDR2 is FQGNSA. CDR3 length equals 13 residues. V dropped 5 bases and J dropped 7 bases, with 9 bases sitting between them. For the CDR3, the DNA is TGTGCCAGCAGCAGACAGGTCAATTCACCCCTCCACTTT. Translation gives CASSRQVNSPLHF. Filled out from reference TRBV7-2 and TRBJ1-6, the complete variable domain reads GAGVSQSPSNKVTEKGKDVELRCDPISGHTALYWYRQSLGQGLEFLIYFQGNSAPDKSGLPSDRFSAERTGGSVSTLTIQRTQQEDSAVYLCASSRQVNSPLHFGNGTRLTVT.

The J gene is TRBJ2-5, the V gene TRBV29-1; 9 bases align to TRBD2. This CDR3 region has 15 residues. The germline gives CDR1 SQVTM, CDR2 ANQGSEA. The ends lost 4 bases at V and 2 bases at J; junction bases unmatched: 8. The CDR3 region has the DNA TGCAGCGTTGGACCCGGGCTAGCGGGACAAGAGACCCAGTACTTC. As protein: CSVGPGLAGQETQYF. The full variable domain, in which reference TRBV29-1 and TRBJ2-5 provide the parts outside the CDR3, is SAVISQKPSRDICQRGTSLTIQCQVDSQVTMMFWYRQQPGQSLTLIATANQGSEATYESGFVIDKFPISRPNLTFSTLTVSNMSPEDSSIYLCSVGPGLAGQETQYFGPGTRLLVL.

Regarding this clone: A read error may account for a junction end that differs from germline. This chain uses TRBV7-3 with TRBJ1-4; 7 nucleotides match TRBD1. CDR3 length equals 17 residues. CDR1 and CDR2 from the germline V gene are SGHTA and FQGTGA. CDR3 sequence reads: CASSLTTTGTADEKLFF. The CDR3, as DNA: TGTGCCAGCAGCCTAACCACTACTGGGACAGCGGATGAAAAACTGTTTTTT.

The chain carries TRBV11-2 and TRBJ1-2; D is ambiguous. The length of the CDR3 is 14 residues. The germline V gene has CDR1 SGHAT and CDR2 FQNNGV. With 0 bases removed from V and 4 bases from J, the gap between germline ends came to 9 bases. The CDR3 DNA sequence: TGTGCCAGCAGCTTAGAGTTAGACTCCTATGGCTACACCTTC. It codes for CASSLELDSYGYTF.